This T cell receptor beta chain stems from a study of identical twins. Study observations and caveats: Low generation probability was overrepresented in out-of-frame alpha sequences shared by twins.

As regards this clonotype: Its antigen is as yet unknown.

Carrying unique molecular identifiers, the cDNA also gained a universal primer site through template switching. TCRdb passed the 5' RACE reads through MiXCR, listing each CDR3 protein once. Seen here are 400,000 to 550,000 distinct CDR3 sequences, 20% to 25% observed once, and the top ten hold 0.75% to 0.95%. The CDR3 is 11 residues long. CDR1 LGHDT and CDR2 YNNKEL come from the germline V gene (reference sequence). V lost 1 base and J lost 8, with 4 bases in between. Separately, the same data were catalogued under a study of T cells expressing NK-cell markers. That paper states: The study sequenced eight donors, seven HCMV-seropositive and one seronegative. Each of a handful of donors carried dominant NKG2C+ clonotypes accounting for about 1.0-8% of CD8+ T cells.

This chain links TRBV3-1 with TRBJ2-3; D unresolved. The receptor was isolated from a woman under 30 in good health. Material: CD4+ T cells sorted from blood. The CDR3: CASSQAITQYF. The CDR3 DNA is TGTGCCAGCAGCCAAGCTATTACGCAGTATTTT.